A selection of T cell receptor beta chains follows, all from one sample in a study of CD8 T cells in ankylosing spondylitis. TCRdb recomputed calls from the 5' RACE reads with MiXCR, one row per CDR3 protein. The top ten clones hold roughly 4.5% of a sample with 200,000 or so distinct CDR3 sequences, around a sixth of them seen once. Material: blood, either unsorted or a sorted T cell fraction (not recorded which). All receptors come from a male donor aged 10 to 35 with ankylosing spondylitis or in good health (not recorded which). CDR3s include the opening cysteine and the closing phenylalanine or tryptophan. A D gene is named only where the DNA matches it firmly. Clone size appears in some rows only: once, few, many, or a class for an expanded clone.

>-|TRBV20-1|TRBJ2-1|many
CSVVSSSGGSYNEQFF
TGCAGTGTAGTTTCCTCCAGTGGCGGCTCCTACAATGAGCAGTTCTTC
>-|TRBV6-2/TRBV6-3|TRBJ2-1|many
CASSYSTIEQFF
TGTGCCAGCAGTTACTCGACTATCGAGCAGTTCTTC
>-|TRBV5-1|TRBJ2-5|many
CASSRSQGRVETQYF
TGCGCCAGCAGCCGATCCCAGGGGAGGGTAGAGACCCAGTACTTC
>TRBD1|TRBV15|TRBJ2-7|-
CATSSAPGQGRNEQYF
TGTGCCACCAGCAGTGCCCCCGGACAGGGGCGTAACGAGCAGTACTTC
>-|TRBV20-1|TRBJ2-5|many
CSARDPHGKSQETQYF
TGCAGTGCTAGAGATCCCCACGGGAAGTCTCAAGAGACCCAGTACTTC
>TRBD1|TRBV6-5|TRBJ1-1|-
CASRGTGYESTEAFF
TGTGCCAGCAGAGGGACAGGGTATGAGTCCACTGAAGCTTTCTTT
>TRBD1|TRBV7-9|TRBJ2-1|many
CASSTTGDVDNEQFF
TGTGCCAGCAGCACCACAGGGGACGTCGACAATGAGCAGTTCTTC
>-|TRBV3-1|TRBJ2-5|-
CASSQDGWTFLQETQYF
TGTGCCAGCAGCCAAGATGGCTGGACATTTCTCCAAGAGACCCAGTACTTC
>-|TRBV5-1|TRBJ2-1|many
CASSLAVQGHEQFF
TGCGCCAGCAGCTTGGCCGTGCAGGGTCATGAGCAGTTCTTC
>-|TRBV12-3/TRBV12-4|TRBJ1-4|-
CASSLSPTNEKLFF
TGTGCCAGCAGTTTGTCCCCAACTAATGAAAAACTGTTTTTT
>TRBD2|TRBV20-1|TRBJ2-1|once
CSARGGRANEQFF
TGCAGTGCTAGAGGGGGGAGGGCGAATGAGCAGTTCTTC